Sequencing of this TCR beta chain was carried out in a study of blood T cell repertoires in COVID-19. Sequenced by immunoSEQ multiplex PCR; TCRdb stores in-frame clones only, minus some. The sample consists of some 200,000 clones, 70% to 90% of them appearing once. The CDR3 loop spans 15 amino acids. Trimming shortened V by 0 bases and J by 5 bases, and 10 bases separated the two germline ends. From germline, CDR1 is SGHTA and CDR2 FQGNSA. This clone was counted ten times or more. The rearrangement links TRBV7-2 to TRBJ2-2; weak D call: TRBD2 (7 bases). The sequence was collected from a man aged 50-60 years with COVID-19, enrolled during active disease. Sequencing input: peripheral blood. The CDR3 nucleotides are TGTGCCAGCAGCTTAGCGCGGGGGACAACCGGGGAGCTGTTTTTT. This encodes CASSLARGTTGELFF.